This paragraph covers one TCR beta chain sequence. Its antigen remains unknown. The junction and the germline gene differ at one end; a read error may be behind it. The sample originates from a study of T-cell reconstitution after alpha-beta-depleted transplantation in children. From germline, CDR1 is LGHDT and CDR2 YNNKEL (reference sequence). The CDR3 extends over 15 amino acids. Study-level points and caveats: Surviving recipient T cells and thymic progenitors underlay high day-60 TCRbeta diversity in some patients. At around two months after transplant, the alpha-beta T cells were reportedly derived from several hundred expanded clones that came from non-depleted graft cells. T cells produced anew were the main source of T-cell counts and diversity one year after transplant.

Molecular barcoding with unique molecular identifiers was used for the TCRbeta library. TCRdb redid the calling of the PCR reads with MiXCR, one entry per CDR3 protein. The profile covers roughly 500,000 distinct CDR3 sequences, with about 11% appearing a single time and just over 2% taken by the ten largest. The sequence came from a child younger than 10 with inherited bone marrow failure, due to receive a stem cell transplant. The J gene is TRBJ2-2, the V gene TRBV3-1; 7 nucleotides align to TRBD1. The starting material was PBMCs, obtained before TCRalphabeta/CD19-depleted stem cell transplant. CDR3 in amino acids: CASSLDRATTWELFF. The CDR3, as DNA: TGTGCCAGCAGCCTAGACAGGGCGACCACCTGGGAGCTGTTTTTT.